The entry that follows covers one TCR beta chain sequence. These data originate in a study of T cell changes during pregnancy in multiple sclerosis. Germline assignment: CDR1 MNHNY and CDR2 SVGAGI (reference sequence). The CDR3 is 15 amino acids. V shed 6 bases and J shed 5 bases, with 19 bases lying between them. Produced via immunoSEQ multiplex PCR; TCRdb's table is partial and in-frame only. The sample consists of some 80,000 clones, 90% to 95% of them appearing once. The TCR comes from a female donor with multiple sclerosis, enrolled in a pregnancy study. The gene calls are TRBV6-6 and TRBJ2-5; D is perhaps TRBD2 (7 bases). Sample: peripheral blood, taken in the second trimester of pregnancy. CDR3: CASSPGARGGETQYF. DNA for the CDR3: TGTGCCAGCAGCCCTGGGGCGAGGGGGGGGGAGACCCAGTACTTC.